This TCR beta chain derives from a study of cytomegalovirus exposure and HLA in healthy donors. V shed 0 bases, J shed 7 bases, and the junction held 7 bases outside the gene matches. Per the germline V gene, CDR1 is MNHNS and CDR2 is SASEGT. This CDR3 is built from 16 residues. The PCR employed 60 Vbeta primers together with 13 Jbeta primers. The protocol was immunoSEQ multiplex PCR, while the TCRdb copy is restricted to in-frame clones and leaves out a portion. Among around 150,000 clones, 79% were seen once, and the ten largest hold around 6.5%. When sampled, the donors appeared nominally healthy, though they likely had unrecorded immune exposures.

The chain employs TRBV6-1 and TRBJ2-4; TRBD1 matches 9 bases. Sequencing was done on a sample of PBMCs. This sequence was found in a man aged 50 to 60 in good health and CMV-seropositive. For the CDR3, the DNA is TGTGCCAGCAGTGAAGCGCTGACAGGGGGGGGGAACATTCAGTACTTC. Translation: CASSEALTGGGNIQYF.